Described below is a single T cell receptor (beta chain) sequence and its context. What it recognizes is unknown. This entry is derived from a study of cytomegalovirus exposure and HLA in healthy donors. Notes on the study in general: Most TCR sequences showed up rarely, but some public TCRs showed up in many donors. Earlier findings revealed that most TCR beta V segments proved productive either about 90% or about 30% of the time. With later analysis, a missense DCLRE1C variant became linked to TCR beta V- and J-gene trimming. What a later analysis reportedly showed was that an Asian-associated ancestry cluster had fewer N-insertions than the roughly 720-donor mean.

Primers: 60 Vbeta forward and 13 Jbeta reverse. Sequenced by immunoSEQ multiplex PCR; TCRdb stores in-frame clones only, minus some. The table includes about 190,000 clones, over 70% detected once. V lost 4 bases and J lost 3, with 18 bases in between. Germline V CDR1 and CDR2: LGHNA, YSLEER. This CDR3 comprises 16 residues. This rearrangement joins TRBV4-3 to TRBJ1-1; weak D call: TRBD1 (6 bases). The sample was PBMCs. The receptor's source is a young woman in good health and CMV-seropositive. CDR3 protein: CASSPLLLGADTEAFF. CDR3 sequence (DNA): TGCGCCAGCAGCCCTCTCCTTCTGGGGGCGGACACTGAAGCTTTCTTT.